These 32 T cell receptor beta chains were sequenced from one sample in a study of blood T cells in healthy people across ages. It was with a sample-barcoded 5' primer and a J-beta primer mix that a second PCR of about 6 to 12 cycles was run. From the 5' RACE reads, TCRdb called clonotypes with MiXCR, one entry per CDR3 protein. Of about 1.8 million distinct CDR3 sequences in the sample, roughly 50% were seen once. Source material: blood. These receptors all come from a woman aged 40 to 50 in good health.

This clonotype was recorded many times. The chain combines TRBV12-3 or TRBV12-4 with TRBJ2-7; TRBD2 might be the D (6 bases). Trimming pared 3 bases from V and 1 base from J, leaving 10 bases between. The CDR3 runs 14 residues. The CDR3 sequence: CASSLSSGSYEQYF. The CDR3 region has the DNA TGTGCCAGCAGTTTGTCCAGCGGGTCCTACGAGCAGTACTTC.

This clonotype was seen just once. The chain couples TRBV6-5 to TRBJ1-2; 9 nucleotides match TRBD1. Germline V CDR1 and CDR2: MNHEY, SVGAGI. Trimming removed 5 bases from V and 4 bases from J; junction bases left unmatched: 8. The CDR3 is 15 residues long. This chain's CDR3 is CASSRGQGMGYGYTF. The CDR3 bases are TGTGCCAGCAGTAGAGGACAGGGGATGGGCTATGGCTACACCTTC.

With respect to this clonotype: A junction end diverges from the germline sequence, so it may reflect a read error. V and J are TRBV6-5 and TRBJ2-6, with D possibly TRBD2 on 5 matching bases. The CDR3 has 17 residues. Germline values: CDR1 MNHEY, CDR2 SVGAGI. The CDR3 reads CANSYSTEVLGANVLTF. CDR3 DNA: TGTGCCAACAGTTATTCTACGGAGGTTTTGGGAGCCAACGTCCTGACTTTC.

This clonotype turned up a few times. The chain combines TRBV7-2 with TRBJ2-4; D gene uncertain. The CDR3 covers 12 residues. The germline CDR1 and CDR2 sequences are SGHTA and FQGNSA. Trimming removed 4 bases from V and 9 bases from J, with 10 bases in between. The CDR3 loop is CASSSRLGIQYF. CDR3 nucleotide sequence: TGTGCCAGCAGCTCTAGGTTGGGCATTCAGTACTTC.

This clonotype was detected a few times. The genes are TRBV20-1 and TRBJ2-7; D remains ambiguous. Germline V gives CDR1 DFQATT, CDR2 SNEGSKA (reference sequence). The V end was cut by 1 base, the J end by 0 bases, with 10 bases between. The CDR3 runs 14 residues. The CDR3: CSARVASSSYEQYF. CDR3 nucleotide sequence: TGCAGTGCTAGAGTCGCGTCCAGCTCCTACGAGCAGTACTTC.

This clonotype was counted a few times. CDR3 loop: CASSYSSGGASDTQYF. The CDR3 DNA reads as TGTGCCAGCAGTTACTCGTCCGGGGGGGCTTCGGATACGCAGTATTTT. The chain uses TRBV6-5 and TRBJ2-3; 8 nucleotides line up with TRBD2. Germline loops: CDR1 MNHEY, CDR2 SVGAGI. V was pared by 0 bases and J by 6 bases, with 8 bases of the junction left unmatched. The CDR3 consists of 16 residues.

The chain carries TRBV24-1 and TRBJ2-5; D is possibly TRBD1 (6 bases). TRBJ2-7 explains the end of the DNA better; the J call may be wrong. The CDR3 is made up of 16 amino acids. Germline V gene lookup returns CDR1 KGHDR and CDR2 SFDVKD. DNA for the CDR3: TGTGCCACCAGTGGTATGACAGGACCCGGGCACTACGAGCAGTACTTC. Translating gives CATSGMTGPGHYEQYF.

This clonotype has only one observation. V gene TRBV4-3 combines with J gene TRBJ2-1; TRBD1 or TRBD2 may be the D gene (6 bases each). V lost 4 bases and J lost 6, with 16 bases in between. The CDR3 runs 15 residues. Germline-derived CDR1 and CDR2 are LGHNA and YSLEER. CDR3 amino acids: CASSLGGLRGNEQFF. CDR3 bases: TGCGCCAGCAGCCTAGGGGGGCTTCGCGGCAATGAGCAGTTCTTC.

This rearrangement joins TRBV18 to TRBJ1-2, with TRBD1 as a possible D gene (6 bases). Trimming left V 3 bases short and J 8 bases short, with 22 bases between. This CDR3 is 16 amino acids long. Germline V gene lookup returns CDR1 KGHSH and CDR2 LQKENI. For the CDR3, the DNA is TGTGCCAGCTCACCGCTCGAACAGGGAGCCACCGGCGGCTACACCTTC. Protein sequence: CASSPLEQGATGGYTF.

This clonotype has more than one count but fewer than ten. The rearrangement uses TRBV6-1 and TRBJ2-4; D call uncertain. The J call may be mistaken, given a closer DNA end match to TRBJ2-5. The V gene's germline CDR1 is MNHNS and CDR2 SASEGT. The CDR3 runs to 13 residues. CDR3 DNA: TGTGCCAGCATTAGGGCCTTCGGGGAGACCCAGTACTTC. Its protein product is CASIRAFGETQYF.

The rearrangement links TRBV20-1 to TRBJ2-7; TRBD2 matches at 11 bases. The J call is doubtful: the DNA matches TRBJ2-5 better. CDR1 and CDR2 (germline): DFQATT, SNEGSKA (reference sequence). CDR3 length: 15 residues. CDR3 protein: CSATTTSGEGETQYF. The DNA for the CDR3 is TGCAGTGCAACTACGACTAGCGGGGAGGGAGAGACCCAGTACTTC.

This clonotype came up a few times. The chain is built from TRBV4-1 and TRBJ1-5; 7 positions match TRBD1. V dropped 2 bases and J dropped 0; count of bases not matched to a gene: 7. The CDR3 covers 17 residues. The germline gives CDR1 MGHRA, CDR2 YSYEKL. CDR3 in DNA: TGCGCCAGCAGCCAACTGCTGGACAGGATTAGCAATCAGCCCCAGCATTTT. This translates into CASSQLLDRISNQPQHF.

The sample holds a few counts of this clonotype. CDR3 sequence reads: CASSLVAGSYNSPLHF. CDR3 coding DNA: TGTGCCAGCAGTTTAGTGGCGGGCTCCTATAATTCACCCCTCCACTTT. The chain recombines TRBV27 with TRBJ1-6; D not certain. V was pared by 2 bases and J by 0 bases, with 8 bases between. CDR1 and CDR2 (germline): MNHEY, SMNVEV (reference sequence). CDR3 length: 16 amino acids.

The J gene is TRBJ2-7, the V gene TRBV6-2 or TRBV6-3, with D possibly matching TRBD1 (5 bases). V was cut by 6 bases and J by 1 base, with 13 bases left in between. The CDR3 is 14 residues long. The V gene's germline CDR1 is MNHEY and CDR2 SVGEGT. CDR3 amino acids: CASRPQGGSYEQYF. Here the CDR3 DNA reads TGTGCCAGCAGGCCGCAGGGTGGGTCCTACGAGCAGTACTTC.

The J gene is TRBJ2-1, the V gene TRBV6-1; D unresolved. V was clipped by 4 bases and J by 9 bases, with 16 bases between them. CDR1 and CDR2 from the germline V gene are MNHNS and SASEGT. CDR3 size: 14 residues. In DNA form, the CDR3 reads TGTGCCAGCAGTGTGCTCGAGTGGCTTAGTGAGCAGTTCTTC. This codes for CASSVLEWLSEQFF.

This chain links TRBV7-2 with TRBJ2-1, with 16 positions matching TRBD2. This CDR3 comprises 18 residues. V dropped 5 bases and J dropped 6; count of bases not matched to a gene: 10. The germline CDR1 and CDR2 sequences are SGHTA and FQGNSA. CDR3 region: CASSLPGLAGGHSNEQFF. Here the CDR3 DNA reads TGTGCCAGCAGCCTGCCGGGACTAGCGGGGGGGCATTCCAATGAGCAGTTCTTC.

The gene calls are TRBV4-2 and TRBJ1-2; 10 bases match TRBD1. After removal of 3 bases from V and 4 bases from J, the junction contained 14 bases not matched to a gene. The germline CDR1 and CDR2 sequences are LGHNA and YNFKEQ. CDR3 length: 18 residues. The CDR3 is CASSHPANTGTGAYGYTF. The CDR3 DNA reads TGTGCCAGCAGCCACCCCGCAAACACCGGGACAGGGGCCTATGGCTACACCTTC.

The V and J genes are TRBV4-1 and TRBJ2-6; no clear D gene. This CDR3 has 15 amino acids. The germline V gene encodes CDR1 MGHRA and CDR2 YSYEKL. V was trimmed by 0 bases and J by 2 bases, leaving 5 bases between them. The CDR3 coding sequence is TGCGCCAGCAGCCAAGAAATCGCTGGGGCCAACGTCCTGACTTTC. Its translation: CASSQEIAGANVLTF.

Comment on this clonotype: Germline and junction disagree at one end, which may indicate a read error. The chain links TRBV7-2 to TRBJ2-5, with 9 bases that match TRBD2. The CDR3 loop spans 17 amino acids. CDR1 and CDR2 from the germline V gene are SGHTA and FQGNSA. In DNA, the CDR3 is TGTGCCAGCAGCCTAGCACGAGCGGGGGGCTACCAAGAGACCCAGTACTTC. Its translation: CASSLARAGGYQETQYF. Full variable domain (missing parts from reference TRBV7-2 and TRBJ2-5): GAGVSQSPSNKVTEKGKDVELRCDPISGHTALYWYRQSLGQGLEFLIYFQGNSAPDKSGLPSDRFSAERTGGSVSTLTIQRTQQEDSAVYLCASSLARAGGYQETQYFGPGTRLLVL.

This chain uses TRBV7-9 with TRBJ2-1; maybe TRBD1 (5 bases). The DNA end is a closer match to TRBJ2-7, so the J assignment may be wrong. CDR1 and CDR2 from the germline V gene are SEHNR and FQNEAQ (reference sequence). The CDR3 is 14 residues long. CDR3 in amino acids: CASSSKSDSDEQYF. Written as DNA, the CDR3 is TGTGCCAGCAGCTCCAAGTCAGACAGCGACGAGCAGTACTTC.

V usage is TRBV11-2 and J usage is TRBJ1-1, with D possibly matching TRBD1 (5 bases). The germline CDR1 and CDR2 sequences are SGHAT and FQNNGV. Trimming took off 3 bases at V and 5 bases at J, with 10 bases between the two ends. The CDR3 extends over 13 amino acids. CDR3 DNA: TGTGCCAGCAGCTTTGGGGGGGGGACTGAAGCTTTCTTT. Translating it yields CASSFGGGTEAFF.

The chain couples TRBV6-2 or TRBV6-3 to TRBJ2-1, with TRBD2 matching over 9 bases. Germline V gene sequence: CDR1 MNHEY, CDR2 SVGEGT. V lost 7 bases to trimming and J lost 8 bases; unmatched junction nucleotides: 15. This CDR3 comprises 16 residues. In nucleotides, the CDR3 is TGTGCCAGCACTCGGCCCCAGCGGGGGGCCGCTGATGAGCAGTTCTTC. Its translation: CASTRPQRGAADEQFF.

This clonotype was picked up a small number of times. J is TRBJ1-4 and V is TRBV5-1, with 8 bases that match TRBD1. From germline, CDR1 is SGHRS and CDR2 YFSETQ. The CDR3 is made up of 16 amino acids. V lost 0 bases and J lost 7; bases outside the gene matches: 8. CDR3 in DNA: TGCGCCAGCAGCTTGGAACGGGCAGGGGGCAGTGAAAAACTGTTTTTT. This codes for CASSLERAGGSEKLFF. The full variable domain, its missing parts supplied by reference TRBV5-1 and TRBJ1-4, is KAGVTQTPRYLIKTRGQQVTLSCSPISGHRSVSWYQQTPGQGLQFLFEYFSETQRNKGNFPGRFSGRQFSNSRSEMNVSTLELGDSALYLCASSLERAGGSEKLFFGSGTQLSVL.

The chain has TRBV5-1 and TRBJ2-6, with TRBD2 matching over 7 bases. The ends lost 2 bases at V and 0 bases at J; junction bases unmatched: 14. CDR1 and CDR2 from the germline V gene are SGHRS and YFSETQ. This CDR3 is 20 amino acids long. CDR3 coding DNA: TGCGCCAGCAGCTTTTTTACAAGCGGGGCAACCCTCTCTGGGGCCAACGTCCTGACTTTC. It encodes CASSFFTSGATLSGANVLTF.

This clonotype was detected once. The chain couples TRBV11-1 to TRBJ2-5, with D possibly matching TRBD2 (5 bases). The CDR3 loop spans 13 amino acids. The ends were cut back, 5 bases at V and 6 bases at J, with 13 bases in the middle. CDR1 and CDR2 (germline): SGHAT, FQDESV (reference sequence). The CDR3 loop is CASSIQDLKTQYF. In nucleotides, the CDR3 is TGTGCCAGCAGCATCCAGGACTTGAAGACCCAGTACTTC.

The sample holds a few counts of this clonotype. This chain joins TRBV6-2 or TRBV6-3 and TRBJ2-1; 7 bases fit TRBD2. CDR1 is MNHEY and CDR2 is SVGEGT in the germline V gene. J lost 2 bases, V lost 4 bases, and 2 bases had no gene match. The CDR3 is 14 amino acids. CDR3 loop: CASSSGTTYNEQFF. Here the CDR3 DNA reads TGTGCCAGCAGTTCCGGGACTACCTACAATGAGCAGTTCTTC.

This clonotype was found once. V and J are TRBV4-1 and TRBJ2-7, with D possibly matching TRBD1 (6 bases). This CDR3 has 16 residues. From germline, CDR1 is MGHRA and CDR2 YSYEKL. Trimming took 0 bases from V and 3 from J, leaving 15 bases between them. In DNA, the CDR3 is TGCGCCAGCAGCCAAGAGGTACAGGGATTTTACTACGAGCAGTACTTC. It encodes CASSQEVQGFYYEQYF.

The V and J genes are TRBV9 and TRBJ2-1; D possibly corresponds to TRBD1 (6 bases). Germline lookup yields CDR1 SGDLS and CDR2 YYNGEE. This CDR3 contains 19 residues. Trimming removed 0 bases from V and 3 bases from J, with 22 bases in between. CDR3 nucleotides: TGTGCCAGCAGCGTAGTGGGGATGGCCCCAGGGGCCCTCTACAATGAGCAGTTCTTC. Amino acids: CASSVVGMAPGALYNEQFF.

This chain uses TRBV28 with TRBJ2-7; D is unresolved. V was clipped by 6 bases and J by 0 bases, with 15 bases between them. CDR1 and CDR2 (germline): MDHEN, SYDVKM. This CDR3 region has 15 residues. As DNA, the CDR3 is TGTGCCAGCAGATACAGAGACCCTAGCTCCTACGAGCAGTACTTC. Amino acids: CASRYRDPSSYEQYF.

The chain combines TRBV4-1 with TRBJ2-4; 8 bases line up with TRBD2. The length of the CDR3 is 14 residues. From germline, CDR1 is MGHRA and CDR2 YSYEKL. J lost 13 bases, V lost 0 bases, and 8 bases had no gene match. The CDR3 here is CASSQDSGDYEQYF. The CDR3 nucleotides are TGCGCCAGCAGCCAAGATAGCGGGGACTATGAGCAGTACTTC.

Remarks on this clonotype: One base away lies a much larger clone, so this may be a sequencing read error. The chain uses TRBV14 and TRBJ2-7, with D unclear. The germline CDR1 and CDR2 sequences are SGHDN and FVKESK. V lost 1 base, J lost 7 bases, and 14 bases lay in between. This CDR3 has 14 residues. CDR3 region: CASSQARGYNEQYF. The DNA for the CDR3 is TGTGCCAGCAGCCAAGCTCGCGGCTACAATGAGCAGTACTTC.

The V gene is TRBV27, the J gene TRBJ2-5; 9 bases agree with TRBD1. Trimming at V came to 4 bases and at J to 2 bases, leaving 11 bases not matched to a gene. CDR3 length: 17 residues. Per the germline V gene, CDR1 is MNHEY and CDR2 is SMNVEV (reference sequence). The CDR3 sequence is CASSSRDRVRWQETQYF. The CDR3 DNA sequence: TGTGCCAGCAGTTCCCGGGACAGGGTCCGTTGGCAAGAGACCCAGTACTTC.